Below, one T cell receptor beta chain is given with its context. The V gene end was trimmed by 6 bases and the J gene end by 10 bases; junction bases not matched to a gene: 13. From germline, CDR1 is SGHAT and CDR2 FQNNGV. The CDR3 extends over 15 amino acids. This sample was taken from a study of blood T cell repertoires in COVID-19. Clones were read by immunoSEQ multiplex PCR, and TCRdb kept only the in-frame ones, dropping some. The data show 200,000 to 300,000 clones, roughly 83% seen once. This TCR derives from an elderly man with acute or convalescent COVID-19. The V call is TRBV11-2, the J call TRBJ2-1; 9 nucleotides match TRBD1. The sample consisted of peripheral blood. CDR3 protein: CASRHPGTGMHEQFF. The CDR3 nucleotides are TGTGCCAGCAGGCACCCCGGGACAGGGATGCACGAGCAGTTCTTC.